These 25 T cell receptor beta chains share one sample of origin, sequenced in a study of regulatory T cells in long-lasting Graves disease (dated by TCRdb to the early 2020s). Libraries were built with multiplex PCR. TCRdb lists the instrument as Illumina HiSeq 4000. iRepertoire HTBI primers and Arm-PCR amplification of CDR3 regions were used to construct TCR beta libraries. TCRdb reanalyzed the raw reads on its own, using fastp at Q25 for trimming and MiXCR for clone calling, and kept in-frame beta chains. Each CDR3 protein appears once, grouped with its most common genes and DNA. This sample has about 470,000 distinct CDR3 sequences in its table, and 15% of those were observed once. The top ten hold over 15% of the sample. The sample's time point label, decoded: newly diagnosed GD, antithyroid drugs for less than 3 months. For both TCR sequencing and RNA sequencing, RNA was extracted from PBMCs using TRIzol.

These same data were also listed under a study on T cells in Graves' hyperthyroidism and ophthalmopathy.

Sequencing was performed on peripheral blood mononuclear cells (PBMCs), taken at new diagnosis, from a patient treated with antithyroid drugs. These receptors were taken from a woman under 40 with Graves disease. Donor details come from another sample of the same person, matched by shared clones.

This clonotype has only a few counts. The chain couples TRBV5-1 to TRBJ2-7; 8 bases align to TRBD2. The ends lost 3 bases at V and 7 bases at J; junction bases unmatched: 12. The CDR3 has 15 amino acids. Looked up from germline, CDR1 is SGHRS and CDR2 is YFSETQ. The CDR3 coding sequence is TGCGCCAGCAGCTGGATGCTCGGGACTAGTGATGAGCAGTACTTC. This translates into CASSWMLGTSDEQYF.

This clonotype has only a few counts. This rearrangement joins TRBV4-1 to TRBJ1-2; D ambiguous. The V end lost 0 bases, the J end lost 3 bases, and 17 bases lay between the germline ends. Germline loops: CDR1 MGHRA, CDR2 YSYEKL. The CDR3 length is 17 residues. The CDR3 loop is CASSQDRMDRRDYGYTF. The DNA for the CDR3 is TGCGCCAGCAGCCAAGATAGGATGGATCGGCGGGACTATGGCTACACCTTC.

For this clonotype: Just one base apart from a much larger clone, this may be a read error. This chain links TRBV20-1 with TRBJ2-3; possibly TRBD2 for D (6 bases). CDR1 DFQATT and CDR2 SNEGSKA come from the germline V gene (reference sequence). The CDR3 length is 13 residues. CDR3 DNA: TGCAGTGCCACGGGAGCGGAGGGAGAGACCCGGTACTTC. It specifies CSATGAEGETRYF.

In this sample, this clonotype turned up many times. The J gene is TRBJ2-7, the V gene TRBV6-1; 12 nucleotides match TRBD1. The CDR3 length is 16 residues. The germline CDR1 and CDR2 sequences are MNHNS and SASEGT. With V trimmed by 6 bases and J by 7 bases, 13 bases remained unmatched. The CDR3 spells CASRKGQGAQLGEQYF. The CDR3 DNA reads TGTGCCAGCAGAAAGGGACAGGGGGCCCAACTGGGTGAGCAGTACTTC.

This clonotype came up many times. V and J are TRBV12-3 or TRBV12-4 and TRBJ2-1; D gene uncertain. V lost 6 bases and J lost 7, with 13 bases in between. The length of the CDR3 is 13 residues. The CDR3: CASSRLPLNEQFF. DNA of the CDR3: TGTGCCAGCAGCCGACTGCCCTTAAATGAGCAGTTCTTC.

Many counts were recorded for this clonotype. J is TRBJ1-5 and V is TRBV12-3 or TRBV12-4, with D hard to call. The V end was cut by 2 bases, the J end by 9 bases, with 14 bases between. CDR3 length: 14 amino acids. CDR3: CASSLNPGVGPQHF. The CDR3 DNA reads as TGTGCCAGCAGTTTAAACCCCGGGGTTGGGCCCCAGCATTTT.

This clonotype showed up just a few times. J is TRBJ2-7 and V is TRBV9; D may be TRBD1 (6 bases). Germline lookup yields CDR1 SGDLS and CDR2 YYNGEE. The CDR3 is made up of 12 amino acids. Trimming left V 2 bases short and J 6 bases short, with 9 bases between. The CDR3, as DNA: TGTGCCAGCAGCGTTACAGGGTCCGAGCAGTACTTC. It is translated as CASSVTGSEQYF.

This clonotype showed up just a few times. V usage is TRBV27 and J usage is TRBJ1-2; the match to TRBD1 covers 9 bases. There are 14 residues in the CDR3. The junction had 4 bases not matched to a gene; V was cut back by 4 bases and J by 4 bases. Germline V CDR1 and CDR2: MNHEY, SMNVEV (reference sequence). This CDR3 reads CASSSPGQGYGYTF. DNA of the CDR3: TGTGCCAGCAGTTCCCCGGGACAGGGCTATGGCTACACCTTC.

This clonotype has just a few counts. The chain combines TRBV6-1 with TRBJ2-5; TRBD1 might be the D (6 bases). V dropped 6 bases and J dropped 2 bases, with 13 bases sitting between them. CDR3 length: 14 residues. Germline V gene lookup returns CDR1 MNHNS and CDR2 SASEGT. The CDR3, as DNA: TGTGCCAGCAGGACCAGGACAGAGCAAGAGACCCAGTACTTC. Its protein is CASRTRTEQETQYF.

This clonotype was counted many times. The chain joins TRBV20-1 to TRBJ2-7; weak D call: TRBD2 (5 bases). Germline-derived CDR1 and CDR2 are DFQATT and SNEGSKA (reference sequence). With 5 bases removed from V and 2 bases from J, the gap between germline ends came to 16 bases. This CDR3 is 14 amino acids long. DNA for the CDR3: TGCAGTGCTTCCTCCCTTAGGGAGACCTACGAGCAGTACTTC. It specifies CSASSLRETYEQYF.

This chain connects TRBV30 to TRBJ2-7, with D hard to call. The CDR3 totals 12 residues. Germline V gene lookup returns CDR1 GTSNPN and CDR2 SVGIG (reference sequence). V lost 8 bases to trimming and J lost 2 bases, with 13 bases between them. CDR3 sequence reads: CAGGHHPYEQYF. CDR3 sequence (DNA): TGTGCCGGTGGCCACCACCCCTACGAGCAGTACTTC.

The rearrangement links TRBV15 to TRBJ2-2, with 9 bases identical to TRBD1. Losses at the gene ends were 5 bases for V and 5 bases for J; bases not matched to a gene: 9. This CDR3 contains 16 residues. CDR1 is LNHNV, CDR2 YYDKDF, per germline (reference sequence). The DNA for the CDR3 is TGTGCCACCAGCCCCATGGGGACAGGGATAACCGGGGAGCTGTTTTTT. Its translation: CATSPMGTGITGELFF.

V usage is TRBV5-1 and J usage is TRBJ1-2; D is uncertain. With 0 bases removed from V and 0 bases from J, the gap between germline ends came to 9 bases. Germline CDR1 SGHRS, CDR2 YFSETQ. The CDR3 consists of 15 residues. CDR3 sequence reads: CASSLGSNANYGYTF. As DNA, the CDR3 is TGCGCCAGCAGCTTGGGCAGCAACGCTAACTATGGCTACACCTTC. Looking up the rest from reference TRBV5-1 and TRBJ1-2 gives the full variable domain: KAGVTQTPRYLIKTRGQQVTLSCSPISGHRSVSWYQQTPGQGLQFLFEYFSETQRNKGNFPGRFSGRQFSNSRSEMNVSTLELGDSALYLCASSLGSNANYGYTFGSGTRLTVV.

To note about this clonotype: The CDR3 end shows no conserved phenylalanine or tryptophan, and so a read error is likely. The chain links TRBV4-1 to TRBJ2-3; the D call may be TRBD1 or TRBD2 (5 bases each). The CDR3 loop spans 12 amino acids. V lost 8 bases and J 3 bases, leaving 9 bases between the germline ends. The germline V gene has CDR1 MGHRA and CDR2 YSYEKL. DNA for the CDR3: TGCGCCAGCGGTGGGGGAACAGATACGCAGTATCTT. Its protein is CASGGGTDTQYL.

Turning to this clonotype: Possible read error: a much larger clone is one base away. V and J are TRBV27 and TRBJ2-1; D gene uncertain. The germline gives CDR1 MNHEY, CDR2 SMNVEV (reference sequence). V was shortened by 6 bases and J by 10 bases, with 19 bases between the two germline ends. The CDR3 covers 14 residues. The CDR3 DNA is TGTGCCAGCAGGACCGTATGGAGCTCCTACGAGCAGTTCTTC. Translated, it gives CASRTVWSSYEQFF.

In its sample, this clonotype was seen a few times. This sequence joins TRBV20-1 and TRBJ2-7; D may be TRBD1 (6 bases). Germline assignment: CDR1 DFQATT and CDR2 SNEGSKA (reference sequence). This CDR3 is 14 amino acids long. Trimming stripped 5 bases from V and 2 bases from J, with 16 bases between. The DNA of the CDR3 is TGCAGTGCTGCGGACAGACTTATTACCTACGAGCAGTACTTC. Translated: CSAADRLITYEQYF.

This clonotype was seen ten or more times. The J gene is TRBJ1-5, the V gene TRBV20-1; TRBD1 matches at 8 bases. Looked up from germline, CDR1 is DFQATT and CDR2 is SNEGSKA (reference sequence). The CDR3 spans 13 residues. V shed 5 bases and J 6 bases; nucleotides not matched to a gene: 6. CDR3 bases: TGCAGTGCTTTTGGACAGGGTGTTCAGCCCCAGCATTTT. It encodes CSAFGQGVQPQHF.

This clonotype was counted many times. The gene calls are TRBV7-6 and TRBJ2-3; TRBD2 aligns across 9 bases. This CDR3 is built from 17 residues. Trimming at V came to 2 bases and at J to 5 bases, leaving 11 bases not matched to a gene. Germline V lookup: CDR1 SGHVS, CDR2 FNYEAQ. This CDR3 reads CASSLLAGALVGDTQYF. As DNA, the CDR3 is TGTGCCAGCAGCTTATTAGCGGGGGCTCTTGTTGGAGATACGCAGTATTTT. The full variable domain, rest sourced from reference TRBV7-6 and TRBJ2-3, is GAGVSQSPRYKVTKRGQDVALRCDPISGHVSLYWYRQALGQGPEFLTYFNYEAQQDKSGLPNDRFSAERPEGSISTLTIQRTEQRDSAMYRCASSLLAGALVGDTQYFGPGTRLTVL.

This clonotype was seen a handful of times. The chain joins TRBV12-3 or TRBV12-4 to TRBJ2-3; 9 nucleotides agree with TRBD2. This CDR3 region has 20 residues. Trimming removed 3 bases from V and 6 bases from J; junction bases left unmatched: 22. The CDR3 here is CASSLPSSLTTSGLGDTQYF. The CDR3 nucleotides read TGTGCCAGCAGTTTGCCCTCGAGCCTAACGACTAGCGGACTAGGGGATACGCAGTATTTT.

In this sample, this clonotype turned up many times. This chain links TRBV12-3 or TRBV12-4 with TRBJ2-7; D remains ambiguous. Trimming left V 6 bases short and J 0 bases short, with 6 bases between. The CDR3 covers 12 residues. In DNA, the CDR3 is TGTGCCAGCAGCCGCCCCTCCTACGAGCAGTACTTC. Translated, it gives CASSRPSYEQYF.

Only a few counts were recorded for this clonotype. The chain is built from TRBV9 and TRBJ2-2, with 8 bases lining up with TRBD2. This CDR3 comprises 16 residues. Per the germline V gene, CDR1 is SGDLS and CDR2 is YYNGEE. J was trimmed by 0 bases and V by 3 bases; bases with no gene match: 4. CDR3 coding DNA: TGTGCCAGCAGCGGAGGAGCGGGGGCGAACACCGGGGAGCTGTTTTTT. Its translation is CASSGGAGANTGELFF.

This clonotype was recorded many times. The V and J genes are TRBV20-1 and TRBJ2-7; perhaps D is TRBD1 or TRBD2 (7 bases each). Germline CDR1 reads DFQATT; CDR2 reads SNEGSKA (reference sequence). The CDR3 loop spans 13 amino acids. The germline V and J ends were trimmed by 6 bases and 2 bases, with 14 bases remaining between them. In nucleotides, the CDR3 is TGCAGTGCCAGGGGGGGCGGGACCTACGAGCAGTACTTC. This encodes CSARGGGTYEQYF.

This clonotype showed up just a few times. The chain joins TRBV14 to TRBJ1-5, with D uncertain. The CDR3 loop spans 15 amino acids. V lost 0 bases, J lost 0 bases, and 6 bases lay in between. Germline-derived CDR1 and CDR2 are SGHDN and FVKESK. DNA for the CDR3: TGTGCCAGCAGCCAAGAGCCAAATAGCAATCAGCCCCAGCATTTT. Translation: CASSQEPNSNQPQHF. Full variable domain (missing parts from reference TRBV14 and TRBJ1-5): EAGVTQFPSHSVIEKGQTVTLRCDPISGHDNLYWYRRVMGKEIKFLLHFVKESKQDESGMPNNRFLAERTGGTYSTLKVQPAELEDSGVYFCASSQEPNSNQPQHFGDGTRLSIL.

This clonotype was seen ten or more times. The rearrangement joins TRBV30 to TRBJ2-1; 7 bases are a match to TRBD2. CDR3 size: 13 residues. CDR1 GTSNPN and CDR2 SVGIG come from the germline V gene (reference sequence). The trim removed 7 bases at V and 6 bases at J, leaving 9 bases unmatched. CDR3 coding DNA: TGTGCCTCAGCCAGCGGGATCGGCAATGAGCAGTTCTTC. Translating it yields CASASGIGNEQFF. The variable domain in full, with the rest retrieved from reference TRBV30 and TRBJ2-1, is SQTIHQWPATLVQPVGSPLSLECTVEGTSNPNLYWYRQAAGRGLQLLFYSVGIGQISSEVPQNLSASRPQDRQFILSSKKLLLSDSGFYLCASASGIGNEQFFGPGTRLTVL.

The chain joins TRBV18 to TRBJ2-3; 9 bases fit TRBD1. Trimming at V came to 5 bases and at J to 0 bases, leaving 3 bases not matched to a gene. The CDR3 sequence is 15 residues long. CDR1 KGHSH and CDR2 LQKENI come from the germline V gene. CDR3 region: CASSVQGASTDTQYF. Written as DNA, the CDR3 is TGTGCCAGCTCAGTACAGGGGGCTAGCACAGATACGCAGTATTTT.